The 29 T cell receptor beta chains given below trace back to one sample, sequenced in a study of T-cell memory formation after mild COVID-19. From the 5' RACE reads, TCRdb called clonotypes with MiXCR, one entry per CDR3 protein. The data contain about 280,000 distinct CDR3 sequences, under 8.5% of them singletons. Sequenced sample: PBMCs or a T cell subset sorted from them (not recorded which). The receptors shown here come from a man younger than 35 who had mild COVID-19 (a few samples of this study predate the infection). Cell type and time point are not known.

This clonotype showed up many times. V and J are TRBV4-2 and TRBJ2-7, with D perhaps TRBD1 (5 bases). The germline gives CDR1 LGHNA, CDR2 YNFKEQ. Trimming cost V 1 base and J 2 bases, with 12 bases left between them. This CDR3 contains 15 residues. The CDR3 DNA is TGTGCCAGCAGCCAAGGGTCAGGGAAGACCTACGAGCAGTACTTC. Amino acid sequence: CASSQGSGKTYEQYF.

The chain couples TRBV5-4 to TRBJ2-7; D tentatively fits TRBD1 or TRBD2 (5 bases each). The CDR3 spans 15 residues. Germline values: CDR1 SGHNT, CDR2 YYREEE (reference sequence). Trimming took off 4 bases at V and 2 bases at J, with 16 bases between the two ends. The CDR3 sequence: CASSIDPGPTYEQYF. CDR3 bases: TGTGCCAGCAGCATAGATCCGGGACCGACCTACGAGCAGTACTTC. Using reference TRBV5-4 and TRBJ2-7 for the parts outside the CDR3, the full variable domain is ETGVTQSPTHLIKTRGQQVTLRCSSQSGHNTVSWYQQALGQGPQFIFQYYREEENGRGNFPPRFSGLQFPNYSSELNVNALELDDSALYLCASSIDPGPTYEQYFGPGTRLTVT.

V is TRBV4-3 and J is TRBJ2-1; the D is unclear. There are 13 residues in the CDR3. The germline CDR1 and CDR2 sequences are LGHNA and YSLEER. Trimming stripped 3 bases from V and 10 bases from J, with 13 bases between. The CDR3, as DNA: TGCGCCAGCAGCCACCAAAGTAGGAAGGAGCAGTTCTTC. It yields the protein CASSHQSRKEQFF.

The rearrangement uses TRBV5-1 and TRBJ1-5, with TRBD1 identical over 9 bases. V dropped 2 bases and J dropped 5; count of bases not matched to a gene: 5. The CDR3 is 15 amino acids. Germline lookup yields CDR1 SGHRS and CDR2 YFSETQ. The CDR3 DNA reads TGCGCCAGCAGCTTCGGGACAGGGTCTTATCAGCCCCAGCATTTT. It is translated as CASSFGTGSYQPQHF.

This clonotype was counted a few times. The CDR3 region is CASRSPRNEQFF. DNA for the CDR3: TGCGCCAGCCGCTCCCCCCGCAATGAGCAGTTCTTC. The chain couples TRBV4-1 to TRBJ2-1; D gene unclear. The CDR3 runs 12 residues. Germline-derived CDR1 and CDR2 are MGHRA and YSYEKL. V shed 8 bases and J shed 6 bases, with 11 bases lying between them.

This clonotype was seen many times. The rearrangement uses TRBV5-1 and TRBJ1-2; tentative D call: TRBD1 (6 bases). In germline, CDR1 is SGHRS, CDR2 YFSETQ. The CDR3 extends over 15 amino acids. Trimming shortened V by 4 bases and J by 5 bases, and 18 bases separated the two germline ends. CDR3 loop: CASSEGHGEDYGYTF. The CDR3 DNA is TGCGCCAGCAGCGAGGGACACGGGGAGGATTATGGCTACACCTTC.

This chain connects TRBV24-1 to TRBJ1-1; D gene ambiguous. CDR1 is KGHDR and CDR2 is SFDVKD in the germline V gene. The CDR3 has 17 residues. The V end was cut by 1 base, the J end by 3 bases, with 17 bases between. The CDR3 DNA follows: TGTGCCACCAGTGATTTCAGTACGACACTCTGGGACACTGAAGCTTTCTTT. It specifies CATSDFSTTLWDTEAFF.

This clonotype was seen a few times. CDR3 loop: CALRSTDTQYF. For the CDR3, the DNA is TGTGCCTTACGCAGCACAGATACGCAGTATTTT. The chain uses TRBV10-3 and TRBJ2-3, with no clear D. Between the trimmed V and J ends, which lost 11 bases and 0 bases, there was a span of 6 bases. CDR3 length: 11 amino acids. Germline V gene sequence: CDR1 ENHRY, CDR2 SYGVKD.

Ten or more counts support this clonotype. The CDR3 DNA follows: TGCAGTGCTAGATTGGGGGGGGGCACAGATACGCAGTATTTT. This encodes CSARLGGGTDTQYF. The chain is built from TRBV20-1 and TRBJ2-3, with 7 bases that match TRBD2. This CDR3 comprises 14 residues. Germline V gene sequence: CDR1 DFQATT, CDR2 SNEGSKA (reference sequence). Germline trimming cut 2 bases from V and 1 base from J; bases unmatched to any gene: 3.

The chain uses TRBV5-1 and TRBJ2-3, with 9 positions matching TRBD2. CDR3 length equals 14 residues. J was trimmed by 2 bases and V by 4 bases; bases with no gene match: 2. Germline assignment: CDR1 SGHRS and CDR2 YFSETQ. The CDR3 spells CASSRTSDTDTQYF. The CDR3 DNA is TGCGCCAGCAGCAGGACTAGCGACACAGATACGCAGTATTTT.

This clonotype was observed a few times. Mismatch with germline at one junction end may stem from a read error. The rearrangement joins TRBV7-9 to TRBJ2-1; 12 nucleotides match TRBD2. The germline CDR1 and CDR2 sequences are SEHNR and FQNEAQ (reference sequence). This CDR3 contains 16 residues. CDR3 DNA sequence: TGTGCCGGCAGCCCGGGACTAGCGGGCTTCTACAATGAGCAGTTCTTC. Translated, it gives CAGSPGLAGFYNEQFF.

The rearrangement links TRBV3-1 to TRBJ1-1; D uncertain. Germline V gives CDR1 LGHDT, CDR2 YNNKEL (reference sequence). V lost 5 bases and J 1 base, leaving 17 bases between the germline ends. The CDR3 runs to 16 residues. CDR3 bases: TGTGCCAGCAGCGATAAATGGGCCCCAGGGAACACTGAAGCTTTCTTT. Its protein is CASSDKWAPGNTEAFF.

The V call is TRBV20-1, the J call TRBJ2-5; D is unclear. V shed 5 bases and J shed 10 bases, with 20 bases lying between them. CDR1 is DFQATT and CDR2 is SNEGSKA in the germline V gene (reference sequence). The CDR3 consists of 13 residues. The CDR3 is CSAGSGAPEDQYF. CDR3 DNA sequence: TGCAGTGCTGGCTCAGGTGCCCCAGAGGACCAGTACTTC.

V gene TRBV5-4 combines with J gene TRBJ2-2; possible D gene TRBD2, 6 bases. V shed 0 bases and J shed 6 bases, with 12 bases lying between them. Germline V lookup: CDR1 SGHNT, CDR2 YYREEE (reference sequence). This CDR3 region has 15 residues. Here the CDR3 DNA reads TGTGCCAGCAGCTTGGCCGAGACGGGGGCCGGGGAGCTGTTTTTT. It is translated as CASSLAETGAGELFF. The full variable domain, with the rest looked up from reference TRBV5-4 and TRBJ2-2, is ETGVTQSPTHLIKTRGQQVTLRCSSQSGHNTVSWYQQALGQGPQFIFQYYREEENGRGNFPPRFSGLQFPNYSSELNVNALELDDSALYLCASSLAETGAGELFFGEGSRLTVL.

At least ten counts were recorded for this clonotype. The chain is built from TRBV7-2 and TRBJ2-7; maybe TRBD1 (5 bases). The CDR3 runs 13 residues. V was cut by 3 bases and J by 3 bases, with 9 bases left in between. CDR1 is SGHTA, CDR2 FQGNSA, per germline. CDR3 residues: CASSFRRGYEQYF. CDR3 in DNA: TGTGCCAGCAGCTTTCGTAGGGGCTACGAGCAGTACTTC.

V is TRBV12-3 or TRBV12-4 and J is TRBJ2-5; possibly TRBD1 for D (7 bases). CDR3 length: 14 amino acids. V lost 6 bases and J lost 2, with 13 bases in between. The CDR3 DNA follows: TGTGCCAGCAGCGGCCAGGGGGGACAAGAGACCCAGTACTTC. Translation: CASSGQGGQETQYF.

This clonotype was seen more than once but under ten times. V usage is TRBV7-6 and J usage is TRBJ1-1; possible D gene TRBD1, 6 bases. The V gene lost 1 base and the J gene lost 4 bases, with 13 bases spanning the gap. This CDR3 has 15 residues. CDR1 is SGHVS, CDR2 FNYEAQ, per germline. CDR3 bases: TGTGCCAGCAGCTTAGGGACAGCCGGGGGCACTGAAGCTTTCTTT. It codes for CASSLGTAGGTEAFF. Full variable domain (outside the CDR3, taken from reference TRBV7-6 and TRBJ1-1): GAGVSQSPRYKVTKRGQDVALRCDPISGHVSLYWYRQALGQGPEFLTYFNYEAQQDKSGLPNDRFSAERPEGSISTLTIQRTEQRDSAMYRCASSLGTAGGTEAFFGQGTRLTVV.

The sample holds a few counts of this clonotype. This rearrangement joins TRBV3-1 to TRBJ1-3; no clear D gene. Germline V gene lookup returns CDR1 LGHDT and CDR2 YNNKEL (reference sequence). The CDR3 is 17 residues long. The germline V and J ends were trimmed by 1 base and 0 bases, with 13 bases remaining between them. CDR3 in DNA: TGTGCCAGCAGCCAAGTGGGCGTTAGGCACTCTGGAAACACCATATATTTT. Its protein is CASSQVGVRHSGNTIYF.

The CDR3: CASSLRAQIYGYTF. The CDR3 DNA reads TGTGCCAGCAGCTTAAGGGCACAGATATATGGCTACACCTTC. J is TRBJ1-2 and V is TRBV7-2; D is unclear. V was clipped by 2 bases and J by 5 bases, with 12 bases between them. The V gene's germline CDR1 is SGHTA and CDR2 FQGNSA. The CDR3 loop spans 14 amino acids.

This clonotype turned up a few times. V and J are TRBV7-2 and TRBJ2-5; D remains unclear. Per the germline V gene, CDR1 is SGHTA and CDR2 is FQGNSA. The CDR3 is made up of 13 amino acids. V lost 2 bases and J lost 4, with 8 bases in between. The CDR3 DNA reads as TGTGCCAGCAGCTTAAATGCTCCAGAGACCCAGTACTTC. The encoded protein is CASSLNAPETQYF.

This clonotype was seen many times. The gene calls are TRBV5-1 and TRBJ2-2; D possibly corresponds to TRBD2 (6 bases). CDR3 size: 16 residues. The germline V and J ends were trimmed by 0 bases and 1 base, with 10 bases remaining between them. Germline values: CDR1 SGHRS, CDR2 YFSETQ. In DNA form, the CDR3 reads TGCGCCAGCAGCTTGGGGGGACTCCTGAACACCGGGGAGCTGTTTTTT. Translation: CASSLGGLLNTGELFF.

The chain employs TRBV15 and TRBJ2-7; 8 nucleotides line up with TRBD2. V dropped 5 bases and J dropped 5; count of bases not matched to a gene: 11. There are 15 residues in the CDR3. Germline CDR1 reads LNHNV; CDR2 reads YYDKDF (reference sequence). The CDR3 DNA reads TGTGCCACCAGCGGAACAAGGACAGCGGGGGACGAGCAGTACGTC. This codes for CATSGTRTAGDEQYV.

This clonotype was detected ten times or more. At one boundary the junction diverges from the germline segment, which might be a read error. The chain joins TRBV7-7 to TRBJ2-2; D remains ambiguous. The CDR3 has 14 amino acids. CDR1 and CDR2 from the germline V gene are SSHAT and FNYEAQ (reference sequence). CDR3 DNA: TGTGCTAGCAGCTTGCCCCACACCCCGGGGGAGCTGTTTTTT. As protein: CASSLPHTPGELFF. The complete variable domain, with remaining parts taken from reference TRBV7-7 and TRBJ2-2, reads GAGVSQSPRYKVTKRGQDVTLRCDPISSHATLYWYQQALGQGPEFLTYFNYEAQPDKSGLPSDRFSAERPEGSISTLTIQRTEQRDSAMYRCASSLPHTPGELFFGEGSRLTVL.

There are a few counts of this clonotype. CDR3 bases: TGTGCCATCGGCAGCGGTGAGATATCTGGCTACACCTTC. Encoded protein: CAIGSGEISGYTF. The V gene is TRBV10-3, the J gene TRBJ1-2; D is uncertain. V was clipped by 8 bases and J by 7 bases, with 17 bases between them. The CDR3 loop spans 13 amino acids. CDR1 and CDR2 from the germline V gene are ENHRY and SYGVKD.

This clonotype was observed many times. This sequence joins TRBV5-1 and TRBJ1-5, with D maybe TRBD1 (6 bases). This CDR3 is 15 amino acids long. The V gene lost 1 base and the J gene lost 6 bases, with 14 bases spanning the gap. Germline V gene data show CDR1 as SGHRS and CDR2 as YFSETQ. CDR3 coding DNA: TGCGCCAGCAGCTTGACAGGGTCTACTCCTCAGCCCCAGCATTTT. Amino acids: CASSLTGSTPQPQHF.

This clonotype appeared a few times. The V gene is TRBV7-2, the J gene TRBJ2-5, with D hard to call. Germline V lookup: CDR1 SGHTA, CDR2 FQGNSA. Between the trimmed V and J ends, which lost 5 bases and 5 bases, there was a span of 18 bases. The CDR3 contains 15 residues. DNA of the CDR3: TGTGCCAGCAGCCGACCGGGCCATAGAAAGGAGACCCAGTACTTC. This translates into CASSRPGHRKETQYF.

This clonotype was recorded many times. The CDR3 sequence is CSSRQGWNTEAFF. The DNA for the CDR3 is TGCAGTTCGCGACAGGGGTGGAACACTGAAGCTTTCTTT. The gene calls are TRBV20-1 and TRBJ1-1; 8 bases fit TRBD1. The CDR3 length is 13 residues. The junction had 6 bases not matched to a gene; V was cut back by 8 bases and J by 1 base. Germline values: CDR1 DFQATT, CDR2 SNEGSKA (reference sequence).

This clonotype was counted at least ten times. V and J are TRBV7-2 and TRBJ2-5; TRBD2 might be the D (5 bases). This CDR3 has 14 residues. V was pared by 1 base and J by 5 bases, with 11 bases between. Germline lookup yields CDR1 SGHTA and CDR2 FQGNSA. CDR3 sequence (DNA): TGTGCCAGCAGCTTAGGCGGCGGGCGGGAGACCCAGTACTTC. Protein product: CASSLGGGRETQYF.

This clonotype was picked up many times. V and J are TRBV20-1 and TRBJ2-7; D ambiguous. The CDR3 extends over 13 amino acids. Per germline, CDR1 DFQATT and CDR2 SNEGSKA (reference sequence). V was trimmed by 6 bases and J by 0 bases, leaving 12 bases between them. The CDR3 coding sequence is TGCAGTGCCAAGCGAGTCGACTCCTACGAGCAGTACTTC. Its translation is CSAKRVDSYEQYF.